One and the same sample provided the 30 T cell receptor beta chains below, sequenced in a study of shared T cell receptors in the human thymus. Assay used: immunoSEQ multiplex PCR; TCRdb lists only in-frame clones, some missing. Of some 720,000 clones detected, roughly 88% appear once; the ten largest clones hold around 0.01%. The sample was also linked to a second study, of human thymus T cells.

Sequenced sample: thymocytes. The receptors stem from a boy in the first two years of life with a congenital heart defect.

With respect to this clone: The junction departs from the called germline gene at one end, perhaps through a read error. Other DNA sequences in the same sample also yield this CDR3. The chain links TRBV5-1 to TRBJ1-1, with a tentative D call TRBD1 (5 bases). Germline CDR1 reads SGHRS; CDR2 reads YFSETQ. This CDR3 is built from 15 residues. CDR3 nucleotide sequence: TGCGCCAGCAGCTTGGCCCGGTGGAGGGGCACTGAGGCTTTCTTT. It codes for CASSLARWRGTEAFF.

DNA for the CDR3: TGTGCCAGCAGCGACACTAGCGGGAGGCCCTACGAGCAGTACTTC. Translation: CASSDTSGRPYEQYF. The chain carries TRBV5-4 and TRBJ2-7, with 12 bases matching TRBD2. The CDR3 has 15 amino acids. V gave up 4 bases and J gave up 2 bases; unmatched junction bases: 4. Germline V CDR1 and CDR2: SGHNT, YYREEE (reference sequence).

This rearrangement joins TRBV4-3 to TRBJ2-7; 11 bases map to TRBD2. This CDR3 spans 16 amino acids. Germline V gene lookup returns CDR1 LGHNA and CDR2 YSLEER. V was pared by 0 bases and J by 3 bases, with 4 bases of the junction left unmatched. In nucleotides, the CDR3 is TGCGCCAGCAGCCAAGATGAAGGGACTAGCGGCTACGAGCAGTACTTC. It specifies CASSQDEGTSGYEQYF.

This clone was counted between two and nine times. The CDR3 DNA sequence: TGTGCCAGCAGCAGGGCTCGGCCTTCCGTTGAAAAACTGTTTTTT. It codes for CASSRARPSVEKLFF. J is TRBJ1-4 and V is TRBV27, with D possibly TRBD1 on 5 matching bases. This CDR3 spans 15 amino acids. The V and J ends lost 6 bases and 7 bases respectively, with 18 bases between them. Per the germline V gene, CDR1 is MNHEY and CDR2 is SMNVEV (reference sequence).

V usage is TRBV6-6 and J usage is TRBJ2-1, with a weak D call TRBD2 (6 bases). This CDR3 has 13 residues. V shed 5 bases and J shed 8 bases, with 13 bases lying between them. Germline V gene sequence: CDR1 MNHNY, CDR2 SVGAGI (reference sequence). The CDR3 bases are TGTGCCAGCAGTCGGGAGTGTAACGATGAGCAGTTCTTC. Protein: CASSRECNDEQFF.

The V gene is TRBV10-1, the J gene TRBJ2-3; TRBD1 is a possible D gene (5 bases). The CDR3 is made up of 13 amino acids. V gave up 8 bases and J gave up 3 bases, with 12 bases separating them. The germline gives CDR1 WNHNN, CDR2 SYGVQD (reference sequence). The CDR3: CASEDKSTDTQYF. The CDR3 DNA follows: TGCGCCAGCGAGGACAAGTCGACAGATACGCAGTATTTT.

This chain uses TRBV5-4 with TRBJ1-1; D call uncertain. Germline CDR1 reads SGHNT; CDR2 reads YYREEE (reference sequence). The germline V and J ends were trimmed by 4 bases and 10 bases, with 26 bases remaining between them. The length of the CDR3 is 16 residues. This chain's CDR3 is CASSRLAEGLPSRAFF. The CDR3 DNA is TGTGCCAGCAGCAGACTAGCGGAGGGCCTACCATCGAGAGCTTTCTTT.

This clone has a single count. V usage is TRBV10-2 and J usage is TRBJ2-7, with TRBD2 matching 8 bases. Germline trimming cut 6 bases from V and 4 bases from J; bases unmatched to any gene: 11. Germline values: CDR1 WSHSY, CDR2 SAAADI. The CDR3 has 15 amino acids. Here the CDR3 reads CASSRTDREGYEQYF. DNA for the CDR3: TGCGCCAGCAGCCGAACGGACCGGGAGGGTTACGAGCAGTACTTC.

The chain links TRBV19 to TRBJ1-5; the D is unclear. Looked up from germline, CDR1 is LNHDA and CDR2 is SQIVND (reference sequence). Between the trimmed V and J ends, which lost 0 bases and 3 bases, there was a span of 9 bases. The length of the CDR3 is 15 residues. The CDR3: CASSIDHGYNQPQHF. Written as DNA, the CDR3 is TGTGCCAGTAGTATAGACCACGGTTACAATCAGCCCCAGCATTTT. The whole variable domain, remainder taken from reference TRBV19 and TRBJ1-5, is DGGITQSPKYLFRKEGQNVTLSCEQNLNHDAMYWYRQDPGQGLRLIYYSQIVNDFQKGDIAEGYSVSREKKESFPLTVTSAQKNPTAFYLCASSIDHGYNQPQHFGDGTRLSIL.

The CDR3 protein is CASSLGQTGYYGYEQYF. CDR3 coding DNA: TGTGCCAGCAGTTTAGGCCAGACAGGGTATTACGGTTACGAGCAGTACTTC. This chain uses TRBV28 with TRBJ2-7; 7 bases align to TRBD1. The CDR3 spans 17 residues. The trim removed 2 bases at V and 4 bases at J, leaving 14 bases unmatched. Per the germline V gene, CDR1 is MDHEN and CDR2 is SYDVKM.

The chain uses TRBV15 and TRBJ2-2; 7 positions agree with TRBD1. V dropped 3 bases and J dropped 4; count of bases not matched to a gene: 14. The germline CDR1 and CDR2 sequences are LNHNV and YYDKDF (reference sequence). CDR3 size: 18 residues. The DNA of the CDR3 is TGTGCCACCAGCAGGAAGGGAACAGGGGCGACCTCCACCGGGGAGCTGTTTTTT. This sequence encodes CATSRKGTGATSTGELFF.

On this clone itself: The same CDR3 can be traced to other DNA sequences in this sample. This chain joins TRBV5-6 and TRBJ1-5; D unclear. This CDR3 region has 13 residues. V was clipped by 0 bases and J by 7 bases, with 8 bases between them. Germline lookup yields CDR1 SGHDT and CDR2 YYEEEE. The CDR3 here is CASSLGRGQPQHF. CDR3 coding DNA: TGTGCCAGCAGCTTGGGACGAGGGCAGCCCCAGCATTTT. The variable domain in full, with the rest retrieved from reference TRBV5-6 and TRBJ1-5, is DAGVTQSPTHLIKTRGQQVTLRCSPKSGHDTVSWYQQALGQGPQFIFQYYEEEERQRGNFPDRFSGHQFPNYSSELNVNALLLGDSALYLCASSLGRGQPQHFGDGTRLSIL.

V and J are TRBV2 and TRBJ2-4; 11 bases match TRBD1. Germline loops: CDR1 SNHLY, CDR2 FYNNEI. The ends lost 3 bases at V and 0 bases at J; junction bases unmatched: 4. CDR3 length: 17 amino acids. The CDR3 here is CASSDGTGGVAKNIQYF. Written as DNA, the CDR3 is TGTGCCAGCAGTGACGGGACAGGGGGAGTAGCCAAAAACATTCAGTACTTC. Filled out from reference TRBV2 and TRBJ2-4, the complete variable domain reads EPEVTQTPSHQVTQMGQEVILRCVPISNHLYFYWYRQILGQKVEFLVSFYNNEISEKSEIFDDQFSVERPDGSNFTLKIRSTKLEDSAMYFCASSDGTGGVAKNIQYFGAGTRLSVL.

The chain employs TRBV11-2 and TRBJ2-1; D is uncertain. Germline CDR1 and CDR2: SGHAT and FQNNGV. V shed 4 bases and J shed 12 bases, with 19 bases lying between them. This CDR3 has 14 amino acids. CDR3 DNA: TGTGCCAGCAGCTCCAAAGGAGCGCATTCGGGGCAGTTCTTC. Its protein is CASSSKGAHSGQFF.

V usage is TRBV5-1 and J usage is TRBJ2-3; D is perhaps TRBD1 (7 bases). Germline V CDR1 and CDR2: SGHRS, YFSETQ. The CDR3 is 15 residues long. The ends were cut back, 10 bases at V and 3 bases at J, with 21 bases in the middle. The CDR3 spells CAGSPQGGRTDTQYF. Here the CDR3 DNA reads TGCGCCGGCTCGCCCCAGGGGGGCAGGACAGATACGCAGTATTTT. Complete variable domain (other parts from reference TRBV5-1 and TRBJ2-3): KAGVTQTPRYLIKTRGQQVTLSCSPISGHRSVSWYQQTPGQGLQFLFEYFSETQRNKGNFPGRFSGRQFSNSRSEMNVSTLELGDSALYLCAGSPQGGRTDTQYFGPGTRLTVL.

The rearrangement joins TRBV10-3 to TRBJ1-5; TRBD1 might be the D (5 bases). Trimming removed 2 bases at V and 6 bases at J, with 14 bases between. From germline, CDR1 is ENHRY and CDR2 SYGVKD. The CDR3 contains 15 residues. The CDR3 loop is CAISEPGQGVQPQHF. CDR3 DNA sequence: TGTGCCATCAGTGAGCCTGGGCAGGGTGTTCAGCCCCAGCATTTT.

The chain carries TRBV27 and TRBJ1-1, with a weak D call TRBD1 (6 bases). This CDR3 spans 13 amino acids. V was pared by 7 bases and J by 9 bases, with 18 bases between. CDR1 is MNHEY and CDR2 is SMNVEV in the germline V gene (reference sequence). CDR3 loop: CASTELRDKKAFF. In DNA, the CDR3 is TGTGCCAGCACCGAACTCCGGGACAAGAAAGCTTTCTTT.

V gene TRBV6-1 combines with J gene TRBJ2-1; TRBD2 aligns across 7 bases. The germline V gene encodes CDR1 MNHNS and CDR2 SASEGT. The CDR3 has 14 residues. Germline trimming cut 8 bases from V and 4 bases from J; bases unmatched to any gene: 8. The CDR3 sequence: CASPKAGPYNEQFF. The CDR3 DNA sequence: TGTGCCAGCCCGAAAGCGGGACCTTACAATGAGCAGTTCTTC.

The CDR3: CSVNHTGGGYEQYF. For the CDR3, the DNA is TGCAGCGTGAACCATACAGGGGGAGGCTACGAGCAGTACTTC. The chain recombines TRBV29-1 with TRBJ2-7, with 8 bases that match TRBD1. Germline lookup yields CDR1 SQVTM and CDR2 ANQGSEA. CDR3 length: 14 amino acids. The V segment lost 6 bases and the J segment 3 bases; nucleotides outside the gene matches: 10.

The chain employs TRBV4-3 and TRBJ1-5, with 7 bases identical to TRBD1. Germline CDR1 reads LGHNA; CDR2 reads YSLEER. Germline trimming cut 2 bases from V and 8 bases from J; bases unmatched to any gene: 6. There are 14 residues in the CDR3. CDR3 amino acids: CASSQQQGRKPQHF. CDR3 DNA sequence: TGCGCCAGCAGCCAACAACAGGGGAGAAAGCCCCAGCATTTT.

This clone was detected only once. The chain uses TRBV4-2 and TRBJ2-7, with 10 bases matching TRBD2. The germline CDR1 and CDR2 sequences are LGHNA and YNFKEQ. This CDR3 has 15 amino acids. The ends lost 0 bases at V and 6 bases at J; junction bases unmatched: 5. CDR3 in amino acids: CASSQDTSGNLEQYF. CDR3 coding DNA: TGTGCCAGCAGCCAAGACACTAGCGGGAATCTCGAGCAGTACTTC.

In this sample, this clone turned up once. The V gene is TRBV6-5, the J gene TRBJ2-7, with D possibly TRBD2 on 6 matching bases. Trimming removed 5 bases from V and 4 bases from J, with 15 bases in between. Germline V CDR1 and CDR2: MNHEY, SVGAGI. CDR3 length: 14 amino acids. The CDR3: CASSPEIADYEQYF. CDR3 nucleotides: TGTGCCAGCAGTCCCGAGATAGCGGATTACGAGCAGTACTTC.

This clone was seen just once. V gene TRBV9 combines with J gene TRBJ2-3, with 8 bases aligning to TRBD1. CDR3 length: 16 amino acids. Unmatched junction bases numbered 10, after V lost 3 bases and J lost 4 bases. The germline V gene has CDR1 SGDLS and CDR2 YYNGEE. The CDR3 sequence: CASSAPGGGEADTQYF. The CDR3 nucleotides are TGTGCCAGCAGCGCCCCAGGGGGCGGAGAGGCAGATACGCAGTATTTT.

V usage is TRBV2 and J usage is TRBJ1-3; 9 nucleotides agree with TRBD1. The CDR3 has 17 amino acids. Germline CDR1 SNHLY, CDR2 FYNNEI. V lost 7 bases and J lost 0; bases outside the gene matches: 10. In DNA, the CDR3 is TGTGCCAGCAAAATTGGGACAGGGACAAGCTCTGGAAACACCATATATTTT. This gives the protein CASKIGTGTSSGNTIYF.

V usage is TRBV2 and J usage is TRBJ2-5, with unresolved D. Per the germline V gene, CDR1 is SNHLY and CDR2 is FYNNEI. The germline V and J ends were trimmed by 3 bases and 0 bases, with 5 bases remaining between them. This CDR3 spans 13 amino acids. Here the CDR3 DNA reads TGTGCCAGCAGTGATGGCCACCAAGAGACCCAGTACTTC. It specifies CASSDGHQETQYF.

The chain is built from TRBV7-6 and TRBJ2-1; TRBD1 matches at 10 bases. Germline CDR1 SGHVS, CDR2 FNYEAQ. The ends lost 10 bases at V and 4 bases at J; junction bases unmatched: 4. This CDR3 has 13 residues. The CDR3 DNA reads as TGTGCCATCGGGACAGGGGCTTACAATGAGCAGTTCTTC. Protein product: CAIGTGAYNEQFF.

V usage is TRBV28 and J usage is TRBJ2-7; perhaps TRBD1 as D (6 bases). The CDR3 is made up of 14 amino acids. The V end was cut by 6 bases, the J end by 3 bases, with 15 bases between. Germline lookup yields CDR1 MDHEN and CDR2 SYDVKM. CDR3 bases: TGTGCCAGCAGCTCTGCAGGGACACTCTACGAGCAGTACTTC. The encoded protein is CASSSAGTLYEQYF.

The V call is TRBV18, the J call TRBJ1-4, with 7 bases lining up with TRBD1. V lost 7 bases, J lost 5 bases, and 4 bases stayed unmatched. Per germline, CDR1 KGHSH and CDR2 LQKENI. The CDR3 loop spans 13 amino acids. CDR3 DNA sequence: TGTGCCAGCTTGGGACAGAGAAATGAAAAACTGTTTTTT. Protein: CASLGQRNEKLFF.

This clone was seen once. This chain uses TRBV28 with TRBJ2-7; 7 positions match TRBD2. V dropped 5 bases and J dropped 5; count of bases not matched to a gene: 12. Germline CDR1 is MDHEN and CDR2 is SYDVKM. This CDR3 has 15 amino acids. DNA of the CDR3: TGTGCCAGCAGTATTCAGGAGCGGGATCCCCACGAGCAGTACTTC. As protein: CASSIQERDPHEQYF.

This chain joins TRBV4-2 and TRBJ2-7, with 10 bases lining up with TRBD1. This CDR3 comprises 14 residues. Trimming removed 5 bases from V and 7 bases from J; junction bases left unmatched: 8. Germline values: CDR1 LGHNA, CDR2 YNFKEQ. CDR3 residues: CASSKWDRGEEQYF. CDR3 DNA sequence: TGTGCCAGCAGCAAGTGGGACAGGGGTGAAGAGCAGTACTTC.